The clone carrying this TCR beta chain occurred many times. The record originates from a study of breast tumors, draining lymph nodes, adjacent tissues. Germline values: CDR1 SGHAT, CDR2 FQNNGV. Trimming stripped 3 bases from V and 4 bases from J, with 14 bases between. This CDR3 is built from 15 residues. TCRdb re-derived calls from the multiplex PCR reads in MiXCR, one entry per CDR3 protein. The sample contains under 150,000 distinct CDR3 sequences, approximately 20% of which appear only once. The lymph nodes were axillary draining lymph nodes from breast cancer patients. Sequencing was carried out using axillary lymph node tissue. The rearrangement joins TRBV11-2 to TRBJ2-3; D unclear. The sequence derives from a female donor with breast cancer. Some clones in this sample may be carry-over from other donors' samples. In DNA form, the CDR3 reads TGTGCCAGCAGCTTCAAGCACCCTGTATCAGATACGCAGTATTTT. Translating gives CASSFKHPVSDTQYF.